This T cell receptor beta chain came from a study of blood T cell repertoires in COVID-19 (TCRdb year 2020). Regarding the complete study: Collaborator samples came from the United States, Italy and Spain and covered acute and convalescent phases of COVID-19. The prospective study material was composed of cDNA or gDNA derived from T cells, B-cell-depleted T cells, or PBMCs. Subjects who had been exposed to COVID-19, were actively infected with it, or had recovered from it provided the deeply sampled blood TCRbeta repertoires that made up the dataset. The repertoires were released in a freely available public database meant as a resource for research on the immune response to SARS-CoV-2. The samples were drawn from the first 160 participants of the ongoing ImmuneRACE study and from 1,254 subjects provided by 6 global collaborators. Sample metadata almost always included a de-identified subject ID, COVID-19 status, age in years and sex. Where available, HLA class I and class II types were taken from metadata supplied by the sample provider and were not determined by assay-based typing.

In the germline V gene, CDR1 corresponds to MNHEY and CDR2 to SVGAGI. For this chain, trimming is 6 bases at the V end and 3 bases at the J end, and the number of junction bases without a gene match is 6. The CDR3 sequence holds 15 residues, the cysteine and phenylalanine included. Only the CDR3 DNA is retained, 45 bases long and in frame from the first base. A remark on this clone: Its antigen is not yet known. No clone much larger than this one lies a single base away; base qualities are absent.

A second Seattle source provided samples from volunteer blood donors who had recovered from COVID-19. Whole blood was collected in K2EDTA tubes by collaborating institutions according to the institutions' own protocols. For TCRbeta analysis, collaborator samples were shipped as frozen whole blood, as isolated PBMCs, or as DNA extracted from either sample type. Points the paper makes about the study in general: The quantity of clinical and demographic metadata differed by source and by participant and was supplied without curation.

TCRbeta CDR3 regions were amplified from genomic DNA by means of the immunoSEQ Assay, a bias-controlled multiplex PCR. The study's own analysis went as follows. Within the assay, amplification of reference gene primers was used to estimate how many nucleated cells each sample contained. To quantify the absolute abundance of each unique TCRbeta CDR3 rearrangement, sequence reads were collapsed and filtered. For each sample, productive Simpson clonality was calculated by taking the square root of Simpson's diversity index across productive rearrangements. Drawn from immuneACCESS, this table holds only the in-frame rearrangements with V and J called that TCRdb kept. Clones are partly lost; checked studies trace under half to an unresolved V gene and leave the rest unexplained. That table gives V, J and clone size, and the DNA gave D and trimming. This sample holds 100,000 to 150,000 clones; roughly 83% were observed only once. The ten top clones hold around 12% of the sample.

The specimen was peripheral blood. The sequence was collected from a woman under 40 who had recovered from COVID-19. The rearrangement joined TRBV6-5 to TRBJ2-3, and 10 bases in between align with TRBD2. CDR3 protein: CASRMSGGATDTQYF. The DNA reads as follows: TGTGCCAGCAGGATGAGCGGGGGGGCAACAGATACGCAGTATTTT.